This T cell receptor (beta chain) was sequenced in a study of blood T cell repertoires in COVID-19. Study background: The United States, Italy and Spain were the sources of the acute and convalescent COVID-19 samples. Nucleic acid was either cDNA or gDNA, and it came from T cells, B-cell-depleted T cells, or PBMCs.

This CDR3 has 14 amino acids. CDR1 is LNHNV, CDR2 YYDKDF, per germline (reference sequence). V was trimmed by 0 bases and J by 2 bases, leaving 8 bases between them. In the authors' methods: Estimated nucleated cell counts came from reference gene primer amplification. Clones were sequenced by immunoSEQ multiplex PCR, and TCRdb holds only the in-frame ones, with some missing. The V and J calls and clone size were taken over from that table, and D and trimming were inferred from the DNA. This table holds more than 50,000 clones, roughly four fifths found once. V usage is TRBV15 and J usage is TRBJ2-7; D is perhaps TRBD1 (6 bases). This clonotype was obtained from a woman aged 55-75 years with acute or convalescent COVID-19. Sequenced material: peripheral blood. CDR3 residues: CATSREGAAYEQYF. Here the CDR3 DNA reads TGTGCCACCAGCAGAGAGGGGGCTGCCTACGAGCAGTACTTC.